Each of the 20 T cell receptor beta chains below was sequenced from the same sample in a study of T cell changes during pregnancy in multiple sclerosis. Only in-frame clones appear in the TCRdb table, and some are missing; sequencing was by immunoSEQ multiplex PCR. The top ten hold approximately 1.5% of the sample, which has 60,000 to 65,000 clones, 80% to 95% seen once. The starting material was peripheral blood, obtained in the second trimester of pregnancy. These receptors came from a female donor with multiple sclerosis, enrolled in a pregnancy study.

The chain couples TRBV9 to TRBJ2-1, with D possibly being TRBD2 (6 bases). Germline assignment: CDR1 SGDLS and CDR2 YYNGEE. The CDR3 covers 15 residues. The ends were cut back, 0 bases at V and 6 bases at J, with 13 bases in the middle. The CDR3 loop is CASSVDLARGNEQFF. CDR3 nucleotides: TGTGCCAGCAGCGTAGATCTAGCGAGGGGCAATGAGCAGTTCTTC.

The chain couples TRBV19 to TRBJ2-7, with D tentatively TRBD2 (6 bases). V was shortened by 2 bases and J by 3 bases, with 17 bases between the two germline ends. From germline, CDR1 is LNHDA and CDR2 SQIVND (reference sequence). The CDR3 runs to 16 residues. For the CDR3, the DNA is TGTGCCAGTAGTATAATAGTAGCGGAGCCCCTCTACGAGCAGTACTTC. Translation: CASSIIVAEPLYEQYF.

The V and J genes are TRBV5-1 and TRBJ2-2, with D possibly being TRBD2 (5 bases). V lost 5 bases and J lost 4, with 9 bases in between. Germline lookup yields CDR1 SGHRS and CDR2 YFSETQ. The CDR3 covers 13 residues. The CDR3 DNA is TGCGCCAGCAGACCCGGGGTCACCGGGGAGCTGTTTTTT. It specifies CASRPGVTGELFF.

The CDR3, as DNA: TGCGCCAGCAGCTCGAGCGGGAGCTCCTACAATGAGCAGTTCTTC. Encoded protein: CASSSSGSSYNEQFF. The J gene is TRBJ2-1, the V gene TRBV5-1, with 8 nucleotides matching TRBD2. CDR3 size: 15 residues. CDR1 and CDR2 from the germline V gene are SGHRS and YFSETQ. Losses at the gene ends were 3 bases for V and 0 bases for J; bases not matched to a gene: 2.

J is TRBJ1-5 and V is TRBV6-6; 9 nucleotides match TRBD1. The CDR3 is 15 residues long. Looked up from germline, CDR1 is MNHNY and CDR2 is SVGAGI (reference sequence). J gave up 4 bases and V 6 bases, and 7 bases lay outside the gene matches. The CDR3 sequence is CASRDRGIGNQPQHF. The DNA for the CDR3 is TGTGCCAGCAGAGACAGGGGGATAGGGAATCAGCCCCAGCATTTT.

The chain links TRBV19 to TRBJ2-1; the match to TRBD1 covers 11 bases. There are 16 residues in the CDR3. V trimming: 5 bases; J trimming: 3 bases; junction bases outside the gene matches: 6. Germline V gene data show CDR1 as LNHDA and CDR2 as SQIVND (reference sequence). In nucleotides, the CDR3 is TGTGCCAGTAGTCGCCCGGGACAGGGGGACTACAATGAGCAGTTCTTC. Its translation: CASSRPGQGDYNEQFF.

The genes are TRBV5-1 and TRBJ1-1; 8 bases fit TRBD1. The germline CDR1 and CDR2 sequences are SGHRS and YFSETQ. There are 15 residues in the CDR3. Trimming at V came to 4 bases and at J to 4 bases, leaving 9 bases not matched to a gene. CDR3 sequence reads: CASSKGQGAVTEAFF. CDR3 nucleotide sequence: TGCGCCAGCAGCAAAGGTCAGGGGGCGGTCACTGAAGCTTTCTTT.

The chain has TRBV27 and TRBJ1-4, with TRBD1 matching 9 bases. CDR1 is MNHEY and CDR2 is SMNVEV in the germline V gene (reference sequence). J lost 10 bases, V lost 11 bases, and 17 bases had no gene match. The CDR3 contains 15 residues. The CDR3 loop is CAGDRDRVSDGKLFF. The CDR3, as DNA: TGTGCCGGAGACCGGGACAGGGTCTCGGATGGAAAACTGTTTTTT.

V is TRBV30 and J is TRBJ2-5; 11 bases are a match to TRBD2. This CDR3 is 14 amino acids long. The V and J ends lost 5 bases and 4 bases, in that order; junction bases with no gene match: 6. In germline, CDR1 is GTSNPN, CDR2 SVGIG (reference sequence). In DNA, the CDR3 is TGTGCCTGGGCCCGAGGACTAGCGGGAGAGACCCAGTACTTC. Translating it yields CAWARGLAGETQYF.

The J gene is TRBJ2-2, the V gene TRBV5-1; 9 positions match TRBD1. The CDR3 is 15 amino acids. Germline CDR1 is SGHRS and CDR2 is YFSETQ. The V and J ends lost 2 bases and 6 bases, in that order; junction bases with no gene match: 5. CDR3 coding DNA: TGCGCCAGCAGCTTCGGGACAGGGACCTCCGGGGAGCTGTTTTTT. Its translation is CASSFGTGTSGELFF.

The rearrangement links TRBV4-1 to TRBJ1-1; a weak D match, TRBD1 (6 bases). The CDR3 totals 15 residues. Germline V lookup: CDR1 MGHRA, CDR2 YSYEKL. Trimming removed 3 bases at V and 1 base at J, with 12 bases between. CDR3 amino acids: CASSQDSLGNTEAFF. The DNA for the CDR3 is TGCGCCAGCAGCCAGGACAGCCTAGGGAACACTGAAGCTTTCTTT.

This clone appeared a few times. The V gene is TRBV11-3, the J gene TRBJ2-1; 9 nucleotides match TRBD2. This CDR3 has 15 residues. Germline trimming cut 5 bases from V and 4 bases from J; bases unmatched to any gene: 6. In germline, CDR1 is SGHNT, CDR2 YENEEA. The CDR3 sequence is CASSPGTSYYNEQFF. Written as DNA, the CDR3 is TGTGCCAGCAGCCCCGGGACTAGCTATTACAATGAGCAGTTCTTC.

The chain recombines TRBV9 with TRBJ2-3, with D possibly being TRBD2 (6 bases). In germline, CDR1 is SGDLS, CDR2 YYNGEE. V lost 3 bases to trimming and J lost 2 bases, with 10 bases between them. The CDR3 contains 14 residues. The DNA of the CDR3 is TGTGCCAGCAGCGCCAGCGGGTCCACAGATACGCAGTATTTT. Protein: CASSASGSTDTQYF. The full variable domain, completed using reference TRBV9 and TRBJ2-3, is DSGVTQTPKHLITATGQRVTLRCSPRSGDLSVYWYQQSLDQGLQFLIQYYNGEERAKGNILERFSAQQFPDLHSELNLSSLELGDSALYFCASSASGSTDTQYFGPGTRLTVL.

The rearrangement joins TRBV28 to TRBJ2-1; 8 positions match TRBD2. The CDR3 loop spans 14 amino acids. V trimming: 6 bases; J trimming: 9 bases; junction bases outside the gene matches: 10. CDR1 MDHEN and CDR2 SYDVKM come from the germline V gene. This CDR3 is CASRDFAGGIEQFF. The CDR3 bases are TGTGCCAGCAGGGATTTCGCGGGAGGAATTGAGCAGTTCTTC.

The gene calls are TRBV28 and TRBJ1-4; tentative D call: TRBD1 (6 bases). Germline V gene lookup returns CDR1 MDHEN and CDR2 SYDVKM. This CDR3 contains 16 residues. V gave up 6 bases and J gave up 4 bases, with 18 bases separating them. The CDR3: CASSSGQALNNEKLFF. The CDR3 nucleotides read TGTGCCAGCAGCTCGGGACAAGCCCTCAATAATGAAAAACTGTTTTTT.

The rearrangement uses TRBV11-2 and TRBJ2-4, with a possible D match to TRBD1 (5 bases). CDR3 length: 18 amino acids. Germline lookup yields CDR1 SGHAT and CDR2 FQNNGV. V was shortened by 0 bases and J by 1 base, with 16 bases between the two germline ends. The CDR3 reads CASSLDQGSAVAKNIQYF. CDR3 DNA sequence: TGTGCCAGCAGCTTAGATCAGGGATCCGCGGTCGCCAAAAACATTCAGTACTTC. Full variable domain (outside the CDR3, taken from reference TRBV11-2 and TRBJ2-4): EAGVAQSPRYKIIEKRQSVAFWCNPISGHATLYWYQQILGQGPKLLIQFQNNGVVDDSQLPKDRFSAERLKGVDSTLKIQPAKLEDSAVYLCASSLDQGSAVAKNIQYFGAGTRLSVL.

The rearrangement uses TRBV6-5 and TRBJ2-7, with 9 bases lining up with TRBD1. Germline V lookup: CDR1 MNHEY, CDR2 SVGAGI. J lost 6 bases, V lost 5 bases, and 8 bases had no gene match. The CDR3 extends over 14 amino acids. CDR3 DNA sequence: TGTGCCAGCAGTCAAGGACAGGGGCTAGGCGAGCAGTACTTC. Translating it yields CASSQGQGLGEQYF.

This clone was recorded a few times. The J gene is TRBJ2-1, the V gene TRBV28; 8 nucleotides match TRBD2. This CDR3 is 14 amino acids long. The V and J ends lost 2 bases and 9 bases, in that order; junction bases with no gene match: 6. The germline V gene has CDR1 MDHEN and CDR2 SYDVKM. The DNA for the CDR3 is TGTGCCAGCAGTTTAATTAGCGGGGAGGGTGAGCAGTTCTTC. Its protein product is CASSLISGEGEQFF.

The CDR3 nucleotides are TGTGCCAGCAGTGAGCGGGAGTTAGAGACCCAGTACTTC. As protein: CASSERELETQYF. The rearrangement links TRBV25-1 to TRBJ2-5; 7 bases agree with TRBD2. The CDR3 sequence is 13 residues long. The V gene end was trimmed by 3 bases and the J gene end by 4 bases; junction bases not matched to a gene: 2. CDR1 and CDR2 from the germline V gene are MGHDK and SYGVNS.

V is TRBV6-6 and J is TRBJ2-7; 8 bases agree with TRBD1. Germline assignment: CDR1 MNHNY and CDR2 SVGAGI (reference sequence). Losses at the gene ends were 2 bases for V and 5 bases for J; bases not matched to a gene: 8. This CDR3 is 15 amino acids long. The CDR3: CASSYETGGSNEQYF. The CDR3 nucleotides are TGTGCCAGCAGTTACGAAACAGGGGGTTCCAACGAGCAGTACTTC.